A single sample gave rise to the 23 T cell receptor beta chains below, sequenced in a study of T cells in Graves' hyperthyroidism and ophthalmopathy. Amplification yielded TCR beta CDR3 regions, with RNA transcripts as the source. The HTBI primer set served for first-round RT-PCR of the TCR CDR3. One entry per CDR3 protein results from TCRdb running MiXCR on the multiplex PCR reads. The table includes about 560,000 distinct CDR3 sequences, roughly 46% detected once. Sequenced sample: peripheral blood or thyroid tissue (not recorded which). These receptors all come from a woman between 18 and 29 years old with Graves' hyperthyroidism.

In its sample, this clonotype was seen many times. The J gene is TRBJ1-6, the V gene TRBV7-9; D gene unclear. The CDR3 totals 14 residues. Trimming took 4 bases from V and 6 from J, leaving 10 bases between them. Germline CDR1 is SEHNR and CDR2 is FQNEAQ (reference sequence). The DNA for the CDR3 is TGTGCCAGCAGCTCGGAGGTCTCTAATTCACCCCTCCACTTT. Its translation is CASSSEVSNSPLHF.

The sample holds a few counts of this clonotype. The rearrangement links TRBV7-9 to TRBJ2-5; 7 nucleotides align to TRBD1. Germline CDR1 is SEHNR and CDR2 is FQNEAQ (reference sequence). This CDR3 comprises 17 residues. Trimming at V came to 2 bases and at J to 4 bases, leaving 13 bases not matched to a gene. This chain's CDR3 is CASSLPYGGPGGETQYF. CDR3 nucleotides: TGTGCCAGCAGCTTACCCTATGGCGGCCCAGGGGGAGAGACCCAGTACTTC.

In its sample, this clonotype was seen a few times. This chain links TRBV2 with TRBJ1-2, with D unresolved. This CDR3 region has 12 residues. Germline V lookup: CDR1 SNHLY, CDR2 FYNNEI. V lost 5 bases and J lost 4, with 8 bases in between. This CDR3 reads CASSPSLYGYTF. In DNA form, the CDR3 reads TGTGCCAGCAGTCCCAGTCTCTATGGCTACACCTTC.

There are a few counts of this clonotype. The junction does not match germline at one end; this may be a read error. The chain carries TRBV7-2 and TRBJ2-7; possible D gene TRBD2, 6 bases. Germline CDR1 and CDR2: SGHTA and FQGNSA. This CDR3 has 13 amino acids. The CDR3 DNA is TGTGCCAGCAGTTTGGGGGACTCCGACGAGCAGTACTTC. Amino acids: CASSLGDSDEQYF.

The chain couples TRBV15 to TRBJ1-4; 8 positions agree with TRBD1. Germline trimming cut 9 bases from V and 10 bases from J; bases unmatched to any gene: 4. From germline, CDR1 is LNHNV and CDR2 YYDKDF (reference sequence). This CDR3 contains 11 residues. This CDR3 reads CATGGTGKLFF. The CDR3 coding sequence is TGTGCCACTGGAGGGACAGGAAAACTGTTTTTT.

Comments on this clonotype: This clone may be a read error of a much larger clone one base away. This chain uses TRBV7-9 with TRBJ2-6, with D possibly TRBD1 on 7 matching bases. The CDR3 runs 16 residues. Germline loops: CDR1 SEHNR, CDR2 FQNEAQ (reference sequence). In nucleotides, the CDR3 is TGTGCCAGCAGCTTTAACGGGAGAACAGGGGCCGACGTCCTGACTTTC. Protein sequence: CASSFNGRTGADVLTF. The complete variable domain, with remaining parts taken from reference TRBV7-9 and TRBJ2-6, reads DTGVSQNPRHKITKRGQNVTFRCDPISEHNRLYWYRQTLGQGPEFLTYFQNEAQLEKSRLLSDRFSAERPKGSFSTLEIQRTEQGDSAMYLCASSFNGRTGADVLTFGAGSRLTVL.

This clonotype was found a few times. The genes are TRBV12-3 or TRBV12-4 and TRBJ1-1, with D hard to call. CDR3 length equals 12 residues. Between the trimmed V and J ends, which lost 3 bases and 8 bases, there was a span of 10 bases. The CDR3 is CASSFEVSEAFF. Written as DNA, the CDR3 is TGTGCCAGCAGTTTCGAGGTCTCAGAAGCTTTCTTT.

This clonotype was found a few times. The chain is built from TRBV4-3 and TRBJ1-1; D possibly corresponds to TRBD1 (6 bases). This CDR3 has 13 residues. Trimming stripped 2 bases from V and 11 bases from J, with 15 bases between. The V gene's germline CDR1 is LGHNA and CDR2 YSLEER. CDR3 DNA sequence: TGCGCCAGCAGCCAACCGGAGACAGGCGTGGCTTTCTTT. Translating gives CASSQPETGVAFF.

As for this clonotype: This could be a read error, since a much larger clone is one nucleotide away. This rearrangement joins TRBV19 to TRBJ2-6, with D tentatively TRBD1 or TRBD2 (6 bases each). There are 15 residues in the CDR3. In germline, CDR1 is LNHDA, CDR2 SQIVND (reference sequence). In DNA form, the CDR3 reads TGTGCCAGTAGTATAGCGGGGGCTGGGGTCAACGTCCTGACTTTC. This codes for CASSIAGAGVNVLTF.

This chain uses TRBV7-2 with TRBJ2-7, with TRBD2 matching over 11 bases. The V gene's germline CDR1 is SGHTA and CDR2 FQGNSA. The length of the CDR3 is 14 residues. The junction had 6 bases not matched to a gene; V was cut back by 5 bases and J by 6 bases. The CDR3 bases are TGTGCCAGCAGCCCCACTAGCGGGAGTACCGAGCAGTACTTC. Protein sequence: CASSPTSGSTEQYF.

In this sample, this clonotype turned up many times. The rearrangement joins TRBV7-3 to TRBJ2-2; tentatively, D is TRBD2 (5 bases). CDR1 SGHTA and CDR2 FQGTGA come from the germline V gene. With 5 bases removed from V and 2 bases from J, the gap between germline ends came to 12 bases. The CDR3 is 15 amino acids. CDR3 region: CASSLDFVNTGELFF. CDR3 sequence (DNA): TGTGCCAGCAGCCTGGACTTCGTCAACACCGGGGAGCTGTTTTTT.

About this clonotype: One end of the junction varies from germline; a read error may be responsible. The V call is TRBV7-9, the J call TRBJ2-2; possible D gene TRBD2, 6 bases. Germline CDR1 is SEHNR and CDR2 is FQNEAQ (reference sequence). The CDR3 loop spans 16 amino acids. The CDR3 DNA follows: TGTGCCAGCAGCGTAGCTCCTAGCGAGAACACCGGGGAGCTGTTTTTT. Its translation: CASSVAPSENTGELFF.

This clonotype was counted at least ten times. The rearrangement joins TRBV7-2 to TRBJ1-6; D not certain. This CDR3 spans 15 amino acids. Trimming took off 9 bases at V and 2 bases at J, with 14 bases between the two ends. Germline V gives CDR1 SGHTA, CDR2 FQGNSA. This CDR3 is CARRSAGTYNSPLHF. In nucleotides, the CDR3 is TGTGCCAGAAGGTCGGCAGGAACCTATAATTCACCCCTCCACTTT.

The chain combines TRBV7-2 with TRBJ1-1; no definite D call. This CDR3 comprises 12 residues. Germline-derived CDR1 and CDR2 are SGHTA and FQGNSA. Trimming shortened V by 6 bases and J by 5 bases, and 10 bases separated the two germline ends. CDR3 DNA: TGTGCCAGCAGGCGGGCGTCAACTGAAGCTTTCTTT. It codes for CASRRASTEAFF. The full variable domain, completed using reference TRBV7-2 and TRBJ1-1, is GAGVSQSPSNKVTEKGKDVELRCDPISGHTALYWYRQSLGQGLEFLIYFQGNSAPDKSGLPSDRFSAERTGGSVSTLTIQRTQQEDSAVYLCASRRASTEAFFGQGTRLTVV.

The gene calls are TRBV10-3 and TRBJ2-1; no clear D gene. CDR3 length: 14 amino acids. Germline-derived CDR1 and CDR2 are ENHRY and SYGVKD. Deletions cut 0 bases from V and 3 bases from J, with 6 bases between. The CDR3 region is CAISESPDYNEQFF. The CDR3 DNA sequence: TGTGCCATCAGTGAGTCGCCTGACTACAATGAGCAGTTCTTC.

The rearrangement links TRBV2 to TRBJ2-7, with 8 bases lining up with TRBD2. Germline CDR1 is SNHLY and CDR2 is FYNNEI. The CDR3 is 15 residues long. Trimming removed 5 bases from V and 0 bases from J; junction bases left unmatched: 6. The CDR3 coding sequence is TGTGCCAGCAGTTACCTAAGCGGGAGCTCCTACGAGCAGTACTTC. Protein sequence: CASSYLSGSSYEQYF.

Of note for this clonotype: A much larger clonotype is one base distant, so this may be a read error. The V gene is TRBV2, the J gene TRBJ2-7; possible D gene TRBD2, 7 bases. V was cut by 4 bases and J by 2 bases, with 15 bases left in between. This CDR3 is 15 amino acids long. Germline CDR1 SNHLY, CDR2 FYNNEI. CDR3 residues: CASSGGGLAAYEQYF. The CDR3 nucleotides read TGTGCCAGCAGTGGTGGGGGGCTAGCGGCCTACGAGCAGTACTTC.

In its sample, this clonotype was seen many times. The chain joins TRBV7-9 to TRBJ1-5; 8 bases fit TRBD1. Germline assignment: CDR1 SEHNR and CDR2 FQNEAQ (reference sequence). CDR3 length equals 13 residues. The J segment lost 4 bases and the V segment lost 5 bases, leaving 1 base of the junction unmatched. Here the CDR3 DNA reads TGTGCCAGCAGCCGGACAGGGAATCAGCCCCAGCATTTT. It is translated as CASSRTGNQPQHF.

The chain combines TRBV5-4 with TRBJ1-2; TRBD1 matches 9 bases. The junction had 7 bases not matched to a gene; V was cut back by 4 bases and J by 3 bases. Germline CDR1 reads SGHNT; CDR2 reads YYREEE (reference sequence). The CDR3 loop spans 15 amino acids. The CDR3 nucleotides are TGTGCCAGCAGCCACTCGACAGGGGGGGACTATGGCTACACCTTC. It yields the protein CASSHSTGGDYGYTF.

The rearrangement links TRBV11-2 to TRBJ2-5; 7 bases fit TRBD1. V trimming: 1 base; J trimming: 5 bases; junction bases outside the gene matches: 4. CDR3 length equals 14 residues. CDR1 is SGHAT and CDR2 is FQNNGV in the germline V gene. In DNA, the CDR3 is TGTGCCAGCAGCTTAGGGGACAGCTTGGAGACCCAGTACTTC. Residues: CASSLGDSLETQYF.

This sequence joins TRBV7-9 and TRBJ2-7; D possibly uses TRBD1 or TRBD2 (5 bases each). The CDR3 consists of 15 residues. Germline V CDR1 and CDR2: SEHNR, FQNEAQ (reference sequence). Trimming shortened V by 5 bases and J by 5 bases, and 19 bases separated the two germline ends. The CDR3 reads CASSVGWDGDDEQYF. CDR3 nucleotides: TGTGCCAGCAGCGTAGGGTGGGACGGGGATGACGAGCAGTACTTC.

Concerning this clonotype itself: A read error may be the cause here, since a much bigger clone is one base away. The rearrangement joins TRBV15 to TRBJ1-3, with D unresolved. Germline assignment: CDR1 LNHNV and CDR2 YYDKDF (reference sequence). The CDR3 is made up of 16 amino acids. CDR3 sequence: CATSGDILRRGNTIYF. CDR3 bases: TGTGCCACCAGCGGAGATATCCTACGTCGCGGAAACACCATATATTTT. Drawing the rest from reference TRBV15 and TRBJ1-3, the complete variable domain is DAMVIQNPRYQVTQFGKPVTLSCSQTLNHNVMYWYQQKSSQAPKLLFHYYDKDFNNEADTPDNFQSRRPNTSFCFLDIRSPGLGDTAMYLCATSGDILRRGNTIYFGEGSWLTVV.

The table lists this clonotype with a few counts. The chain uses TRBV20-1 and TRBJ2-2; perhaps TRBD2 as D (5 bases). V dropped 5 bases and J dropped 9 bases, with 16 bases sitting between them. The CDR3 spans 13 residues. CDR1 and CDR2 from the germline V gene are DFQATT and SNEGSKA (reference sequence). The CDR3 DNA reads as TGCAGTGCTCAGTGGCCTAGCCGTCGGGAGCTGTTTTTT. Its translation is CSAQWPSRRELFF.